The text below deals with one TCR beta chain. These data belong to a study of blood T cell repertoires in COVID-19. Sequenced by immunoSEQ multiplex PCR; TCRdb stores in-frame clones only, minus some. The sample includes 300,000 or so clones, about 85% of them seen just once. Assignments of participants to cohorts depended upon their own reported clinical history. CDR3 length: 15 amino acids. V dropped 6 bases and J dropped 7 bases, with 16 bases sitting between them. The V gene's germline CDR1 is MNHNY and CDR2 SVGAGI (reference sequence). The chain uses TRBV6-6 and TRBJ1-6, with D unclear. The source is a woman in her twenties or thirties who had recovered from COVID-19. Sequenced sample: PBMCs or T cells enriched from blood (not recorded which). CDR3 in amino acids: CASRPHGVGNSPLHF. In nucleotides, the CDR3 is TGTGCCAGCAGACCCCACGGGGTGGGGAATTCACCCCTCCACTTT.